The present T cell receptor (beta chain) was sequenced within a study of blood T cell repertoires in COVID-19. At the level of the study: Sources were T cells, B-cell-depleted T cells, or PBMCs; the material itself was cDNA or gDNA.

Sequenced by immunoSEQ multiplex PCR; TCRdb stores in-frame clones only, minus some. The sample contains about 81,000 clones, 70% to 90% of which appear only once. The CDR3 sequence is 21 residues long. Germline V gene lookup returns CDR1 LGHDT and CDR2 YNNKEL (reference sequence). V lost 1 base to trimming and J lost 5 bases; unmatched junction nucleotides: 22. This chain uses TRBV3-1 (or the pseudogene TRBV3-2) with TRBJ2-5; 10 bases fit TRBD2. Sequenced sample: peripheral blood. The TCR sequence derives from a man aged 70 or older with active or convalescent COVID-19. CDR3 region: CASSQVAGRGQQRGGPETQYF. The CDR3 DNA reads as TGTGCCAGCAGCCAAGTAGCGGGGAGGGGCCAGCAGCGGGGGGGCCCGGAGACCCAGTACTTC.